A single sample is the source of the 31 T cell receptor beta chains below, sequenced in a study of OX40 agonist ivuxolimab in advanced cancers. The data were produced by immunoSEQ multiplex PCR, yet TCRdb's version contains in-frame clones alone and is incomplete. This table holds about 50,000 clones, around 84% found once. This sample comprised CD4+ or CD8+ T cells sorted from blood, obtained in a trial of the OX40 agonist ivuxolimab. These receptors came from an adult with an advanced solid tumor such as melanoma, head and neck, liver or kidney cancer.

This clone was counted a single time. Given a much more abundant clone one base away, this may be a read error. The sample carries other DNA sequences with the same CDR3. The V gene is TRBV14, the J gene TRBJ2-2; D remains unclear. The CDR3 covers 13 residues. Germline V gene data show CDR1 as SGHDN and CDR2 as FVKESK. The CDR3 DNA reads TGTGCCAGTAGCCAAGTCGGGCCCGGGGAGCTGTTTTTT. Amino acid sequence: CASSQVGPGELFF.

This clone was seen a single time. This sequence joins TRBV6-6 and TRBJ2-1; unclear D gene. Germline V gene sequence: CDR1 MNHNY, CDR2 SVGAGI (reference sequence). The CDR3 is 14 residues long. V dropped 6 bases and J dropped 5 bases, with 14 bases sitting between them. In DNA, the CDR3 is TGTGCCAGCAGACCCGCAAACCTTGACAATGAGCAGTTCTTC. It is translated as CASRPANLDNEQFF.

This chain connects TRBV5-6 to TRBJ1-1; 8 bases are a match to TRBD1. Trimming removed 1 base from V and 6 bases from J; junction bases left unmatched: 8. Germline loops: CDR1 SGHDT, CDR2 YYEEEE. The CDR3 runs 15 residues. The CDR3 sequence: CASSLFQGAVAEAFF. DNA of the CDR3: TGTGCCAGCAGCTTGTTTCAGGGGGCGGTCGCTGAAGCTTTCTTT.

The chain joins TRBV7-3 to TRBJ2-1; D is possibly TRBD2 (6 bases). Trimming removed 2 bases at V and 5 bases at J, with 10 bases between. The CDR3 extends over 14 amino acids. From germline, CDR1 is SGHTA and CDR2 FQGTGA. The CDR3 is CASSLSGLNNEQFF. CDR3 sequence (DNA): TGTGCCAGCAGCTTATCCGGACTAAACAATGAGCAGTTCTTC. The complete variable domain, with remaining parts taken from reference TRBV7-3 and TRBJ2-1, reads GAGVSQTPSNKVTEKGKYVELRCDPISGHTALYWYRQSLGQGPEFLIYFQGTGAADDSGLPNDRFFAVRPEGSVSTLKIQRTERGDSAVYLCASSLSGLNNEQFFGPGTRLTVL.

The CDR3 loop reads CSVPSFTETQYF. CDR3 coding DNA: TGCAGCGTTCCCTCATTTACGGAGACCCAGTACTTC. The chain has TRBV29-1 and TRBJ2-5; D unresolved. V lost 5 bases, J lost 5 bases, and 12 bases lay in between. The CDR3 contains 12 residues. Germline values: CDR1 SQVTM, CDR2 ANQGSEA. The full variable domain, its missing parts supplied by reference TRBV29-1 and TRBJ2-5, is SAVISQKPSRDICQRGTSLTIQCQVDSQVTMMFWYRQQPGQSLTLIATANQGSEATYESGFVIDKFPISRPNLTFSTLTVSNMSPEDSSIYLCSVPSFTETQYFGPGTRLLVL.

CDR3 DNA: TGTGCCAGCAGCCAAGAATTAGGGGCCTACGAGCAGTACTTC. Its protein product is CASSQELGAYEQYF. The V and J genes are TRBV4-2 and TRBJ2-7; D is possibly TRBD1 (5 bases). Germline V gene data show CDR1 as LGHNA and CDR2 as YNFKEQ. The CDR3 has 14 residues. V was clipped by 0 bases and J by 2 bases, with 8 bases between them.

This sequence joins TRBV5-5 and TRBJ2-3, with TRBD2 matching 12 bases. CDR1 SGHKS and CDR2 YYEKEE come from the germline V gene (reference sequence). The CDR3 spans 16 residues. Trimming removed 0 bases from V and 4 bases from J; junction bases left unmatched: 3. The DNA for the CDR3 is TGTGCCAGCAGCTTGGTTCTAGCGGGAGGGTCAGATACGCAGTATTTT. The encoded protein is CASSLVLAGGSDTQYF.

The V and J genes are TRBV7-9 and TRBJ2-7; possibly TRBD2 for D (7 bases). The length of the CDR3 is 14 residues. V shed 3 bases and J shed 2 bases, with 11 bases lying between them. Germline V gene sequence: CDR1 SEHNR, CDR2 FQNEAQ (reference sequence). CDR3 coding DNA: TGTGCCAGCAGCTTGGGGGGGCTGACCTACGAGCAGTACTTC. Translating gives CASSLGGLTYEQYF.

The chain is built from TRBV6-4 and TRBJ1-1; 7 bases match TRBD1. There are 13 residues in the CDR3. Germline lookup yields CDR1 MRHNA and CDR2 SNTAGT. V was clipped by 5 bases and J by 4 bases; unmatched bases: 4. The chain's CDR3 is CASSKQGTTEAFF. DNA of the CDR3: TGTGCCAGCAGTAAACAGGGGACCACTGAAGCTTTCTTT.

The chain carries TRBV2 and TRBJ1-2; the D is unclear. The V end was cut by 6 bases, the J end by 6 bases, with 14 bases between. The germline V gene has CDR1 SNHLY and CDR2 FYNNEI. CDR3 length equals 13 residues. CDR3 region: CASREAVSHGYTF. The CDR3 DNA is TGTGCCAGCAGGGAGGCTGTCAGTCATGGCTACACCTTC. Full variable domain (outside the CDR3, taken from reference TRBV2 and TRBJ1-2): EPEVTQTPSHQVTQMGQEVILRCVPISNHLYFYWYRQILGQKVEFLVSFYNNEISEKSEIFDDQFSVERPDGSNFTLKIRSTKLEDSAMYFCASREAVSHGYTFGSGTRLTVV.

J is TRBJ1-1 and V is TRBV7-2, with a weak D call TRBD1 (6 bases). CDR1 and CDR2 from the germline V gene are SGHTA and FQGNSA. Deletions cut 1 base from V and 1 base from J, with 16 bases between. This CDR3 is 17 amino acids long. CDR3 in amino acids: CASSLVTGGRTNTEAFF. The CDR3 DNA follows: TGTGCCAGCAGCTTAGTTACTGGGGGGCGTACGAACACTGAAGCTTTCTTT. Combining the CDR3 with reference TRBV7-2 and TRBJ1-1 gives the whole variable domain GAGVSQSPSNKVTEKGKDVELRCDPISGHTALYWYRQSLGQGLEFLIYFQGNSAPDKSGLPSDRFSAERTGGSVSTLTIQRTQQEDSAVYLCASSLVTGGRTNTEAFFGQGTRLTVV.

The chain is built from TRBV28 and TRBJ1-1; TRBD1 matches at 7 bases. CDR1 is MDHEN, CDR2 SYDVKM, per germline. The CDR3 is 15 amino acids. V lost 8 bases and J lost 6; bases outside the gene matches: 15. This CDR3 reads CASHTGTVNVPEAFF. CDR3 nucleotides: TGTGCCAGCCATACCGGGACAGTGAATGTCCCTGAAGCTTTCTTT.

The J gene is TRBJ2-7, the V gene TRBV4-1; D unresolved. V lost 0 bases and J lost 0, with 15 bases in between. Germline CDR1 and CDR2: MGHRA and YSYEKL. The length of the CDR3 is 17 residues. This CDR3 is CASSQESARLSSYEQYF. CDR3 bases: TGCGCCAGCAGCCAAGAATCGGCTAGGTTAAGCTCCTACGAGCAGTACTTC.

The V gene is TRBV29-1, the J gene TRBJ1-2, with a possible D match to TRBD1 (6 bases). The germline gives CDR1 SQVTM, CDR2 ANQGSEA. V gave up 5 bases and J gave up 4 bases, with 11 bases separating them. The CDR3 is 12 amino acids. The CDR3 sequence: CSVLQGSYGYTF. CDR3 nucleotide sequence: TGCAGCGTTCTACAGGGCAGCTATGGCTACACCTTC.

This clone was recorded once. The V gene is TRBV6-1, the J gene TRBJ2-6; 8 bases are shared with TRBD1. J gave up 3 bases and V 1 base, and 11 bases lay outside the gene matches. The CDR3 loop spans 19 amino acids. Germline V gene sequence: CDR1 MNHNS, CDR2 SASEGT. Here the CDR3 reads CASSEVGVRGLYGANVLTF. The CDR3 DNA follows: TGTGCCAGCAGTGAAGTAGGAGTCAGGGGGCTGTATGGGGCCAACGTCCTGACTTTC.

V is TRBV6-4 and J is TRBJ2-3; 13 positions agree with TRBD2. Germline V lookup: CDR1 MRHNA, CDR2 SNTAGT. This CDR3 is 13 amino acids long. The junction had 5 bases not matched to a gene; V was cut back by 3 bases and J by 14 bases. CDR3 DNA: TGTGCCAGCAGTGAACTAGCGGGAGGGCCACGGTATTTT. It is translated as CASSELAGGPRYF.

The gene calls are TRBV6-1 and TRBJ2-1; 8 bases line up with TRBD1. CDR1 MNHNS and CDR2 SASEGT come from the germline V gene. V shed 3 bases, J shed 10 bases, and the junction held 14 bases outside the gene matches. CDR3 length: 16 residues. The CDR3 region has the DNA TGTGCCAGCAGTGACCGCGGAGGGACAGGCCCCTGGGAGCAGTTCTTC. Amino acid sequence: CASSDRGGTGPWEQFF.

The chain uses TRBV4-1 and TRBJ1-4; possible D gene TRBD1, 5 bases. The CDR3 has 15 amino acids. Germline assignment: CDR1 MGHRA and CDR2 YSYEKL. V was cut by 0 bases and J by 1 base, with 6 bases left in between. The CDR3 here is CASSQDQGTNEKLFF. CDR3 in DNA: TGCGCCAGCAGCCAAGATCAGGGAACTAATGAAAAACTGTTTTTT.

This chain links TRBV7-9 with TRBJ2-2, with D perhaps TRBD1 (6 bases). The length of the CDR3 is 15 residues. Germline-derived CDR1 and CDR2 are SEHNR and FQNEAQ (reference sequence). V lost 3 bases, J lost 1 base, and 9 bases lay in between. This CDR3 is CASSFSQGNTGELFF. The DNA for the CDR3 is TGTGCCAGCAGCTTCTCACAGGGGAACACCGGGGAGCTGTTTTTT.

V and J are TRBV27 and TRBJ2-2, with 12 bases aligning to TRBD1. The CDR3 has 18 amino acids. Germline V gene lookup returns CDR1 MNHEY and CDR2 SMNVEV (reference sequence). V was pared by 7 bases and J by 3 bases, with 12 bases of the junction left unmatched. CDR3 in amino acids: CASNYRPGQGADTGELFF. DNA for the CDR3: TGTGCCAGCAATTACCGCCCGGGACAGGGGGCCGACACCGGGGAGCTGTTTTTT.

J is TRBJ2-3 and V is TRBV5-1; 12 positions match TRBD2. Per the germline V gene, CDR1 is SGHRS and CDR2 is YFSETQ. Trimming cost V 4 bases and J 6 bases; bases outside gene matches: 6. The CDR3 has 15 amino acids. The CDR3 protein is CASSPSGRAVDTQYF. CDR3 coding DNA: TGCGCCAGCAGCCCTAGCGGGAGGGCCGTCGATACGCAGTATTTT.

V is TRBV2 and J is TRBJ2-3, with 7 bases fitting TRBD1. The germline V gene encodes CDR1 SNHLY and CDR2 FYNNEI. V was pared by 3 bases and J by 2 bases, with 5 bases of the junction left unmatched. This CDR3 has 15 amino acids. In nucleotides, the CDR3 is TGTGCCAGCAGTGAGCAGGGGGTCCCCACAGATACGCAGTATTTT. This codes for CASSEQGVPTDTQYF.

The CDR3 coding sequence is TGTGCCAGCACAGGGGTTCGTAATTCACCCCTCCACTTT. Its protein is CASTGVRNSPLHF. The chain uses TRBV6-5 and TRBJ1-6, with a weak D call TRBD1 (6 bases). CDR1 and CDR2 from the germline V gene are MNHEY and SVGAGI. CDR3 length equals 13 residues. V was cut by 7 bases and J by 6 bases, with 10 bases left in between.

The J gene is TRBJ1-2, the V gene TRBV29-1, with 11 bases that match TRBD1. J lost 8 bases, V lost 4 bases, and 6 bases had no gene match. Germline V CDR1 and CDR2: SQVTM, ANQGSEA. CDR3 length: 13 residues. Here the CDR3 reads CSVAPGQGGGYTF. CDR3 nucleotides: TGCAGCGTTGCCCCGGGACAGGGGGGCGGCTACACCTTC.

V is TRBV6-1 and J is TRBJ2-1, with D hard to call. This CDR3 has 11 residues. CDR1 MNHNS and CDR2 SASEGT come from the germline V gene. Trimming took 6 bases from V and 5 from J, leaving 5 bases between them. In DNA form, the CDR3 reads TGTGCCAGCAGAGTTCACAATGAGCAGTTCTTC. Translation gives CASRVHNEQFF.

The DNA of the CDR3 is TGTGCCAGCAGCTTCCTCCCCCCGGCCAAAAACATTCAGTACTTC. Protein sequence: CASSFLPPAKNIQYF. The chain has TRBV7-9 and TRBJ2-4, with no clear D. The germline CDR1 and CDR2 sequences are SEHNR and FQNEAQ (reference sequence). V was cut by 3 bases and J by 1 base, with 10 bases left in between. The CDR3 is 15 residues long. The whole variable domain, remainder taken from reference TRBV7-9 and TRBJ2-4, is DTGVSQNPRHKITKRGQNVTFRCDPISEHNRLYWYRQTLGQGPEFLTYFQNEAQLEKSRLLSDRFSAERPKGSFSTLEIQRTEQGDSAMYLCASSFLPPAKNIQYFGAGTRLSVL.

The V and J genes are TRBV6-1 and TRBJ2-5; 8 nucleotides agree with TRBD2. CDR1 and CDR2 from the germline V gene are MNHNS and SASEGT. This CDR3 comprises 15 residues. With 5 bases clipped from V and 3 bases from J, the junction kept 8 bases outside the gene matches. CDR3 region: CASSPGGAGKETQYF. The CDR3 nucleotides read TGTGCCAGCAGTCCGGGGGGGGCAGGGAAAGAGACCCAGTACTTC.

V gene TRBV28 combines with J gene TRBJ1-5; D remains unclear. The CDR3 sequence is 13 residues long. Germline lookup yields CDR1 MDHEN and CDR2 SYDVKM. The V end was cut by 3 bases, the J end by 9 bases, with 12 bases between. The DNA of the CDR3 is TGTGCCAGCAGTTTGGCCCCCCACCGGCCCCAGCATTTT. Protein product: CASSLAPHRPQHF.

This rearrangement joins TRBV2 to TRBJ1-1, with 9 bases aligning to TRBD1. The CDR3 consists of 15 residues. The trim removed 5 bases at V and 3 bases at J, leaving 7 bases unmatched. Germline values: CDR1 SNHLY, CDR2 FYNNEI. Here the CDR3 DNA reads TGTGCCAGCAGTATCACAGGGGGCGCCTACACTGAAGCTTTCTTT. Residues: CASSITGGAYTEAFF.

This clone appeared a few times. The V and J genes are TRBV6-5 and TRBJ2-7; 9 positions match TRBD2. The length of the CDR3 is 16 residues. The ends lost 4 bases at V and 0 bases at J; junction bases unmatched: 7. The germline V gene encodes CDR1 MNHEY and CDR2 SVGAGI. The CDR3 DNA reads TGTGCCAGCAGTTCACCCGGTAGCGGGAGCTCCTACGAGCAGTACTTC. As protein: CASSSPGSGSSYEQYF.

The chain carries TRBV5-1 and TRBJ1-2; 9 bases are shared with TRBD1. Germline CDR1 reads SGHRS; CDR2 reads YFSETQ. The CDR3 sequence is 16 residues long. Losses at the gene ends were 4 bases for V and 6 bases for J; bases not matched to a gene: 13. In nucleotides, the CDR3 is TGCGCCAGCAGCAAGACAGGGGGACCGCAACTGGATGGCTACACCTTC. Encoded protein: CASSKTGGPQLDGYTF.